Listed below are T cell receptor beta chains from one sample, sequenced in a study of blood T cells in healthy people across ages. MiXCR, applied by TCRdb to the 5' RACE reads, yields one record per CDR3 protein. The table lists fewer than 1 million distinct CDR3 sequences, roughly 44% of them singletons. The sample taken for sequencing was blood. The receptors stem from a man in his fifties or sixties in good health. Both conserved end residues are part of each CDR3. The D gene is left open where the match is weak. Clone size is given for some rows only: seen once, a few or many times, or a class if the clone is expanded.

TRBV12-3/TRBV12-4	TRBJ2-1	-	TRBD2	CASSWTSGTYNEQFF	TGTGCCAGCAGTTGGACTAGCGGCACCTACAATGAGCAGTTCTTC
TRBV6-2/TRBV6-3	TRBJ2-2	few	-	CASSYGGQRELFF	TGTGCCAGCAGTTACGGAGGACAGAGGGAGCTGTTTTTT
TRBV6-5	TRBJ1-2	-	-	CASSYSRGRGPKSDGYTF	TGTGCCAGCAGTTACTCGAGGGGTAGGGGACCTAAGAGTGATGGCTACACCTTC
TRBV29-1	TRBJ2-7	many	-	CSVVAAYEQYF	TGCAGCGTAGTGGCAGCGTACGAGCAGTACTTC
TRBV9	TRBJ2-3	-	-	CASSVMWGDTDTQYF	TGTGCCAGCAGCGTAATGTGGGGGGACACAGATACGCAGTATTTT
TRBV5-1	TRBJ1-1	once	TRBD1	CASSWDSGRREAFF	TGCGCCAGCAGCTGGGACAGCGGTCGACGAGAAGCTTTCTTT
TRBV5-4	TRBJ2-7	-	TRBD1	CASSDRDRGNEQYF	TGTGCCAGCAGCGACCGGGACAGGGGTAACGAGCAGTACTTC
TRBV6-2/TRBV6-3	TRBJ2-3	-	-	CASSYSKNGSTDTQYF	TGTGCCAGCAGTTACTCGAAGAATGGCAGCACAGATACGCAGTATTTT
TRBV10-3	TRBJ1-2	few	TRBD1	CAISLGQATNYGYTF	TGTGCCATCAGTCTAGGACAGGCTACTAACTATGGCTACACCTTC
TRBV10-2	TRBJ2-3	-	TRBD2	CASSEIQRGDTQYF	TGCGCCAGCAGTGAGATCCAGCGGGGAGATACGCAGTATTTT
TRBV29-1	TRBJ1-2	many	-	CSVGLGNGYTF	TGCAGCGTGGGTCTGGGGAATGGCTACACCTTC
TRBV9	TRBJ1-2	-	-	CASSVSQGLNYGYTF	TGTGCCAGCAGCGTAAGTCAGGGGCTGAACTATGGCTACACCTTC
TRBV5-1	TRBJ1-1	-	-	CASSWGLGAMNTEAFF	TGCGCCAGCAGCTGGGGCCTAGGGGCGATGAACACTGAAGCTTTCTTT
TRBV7-9	TRBJ2-7	-	TRBD1	CASSLMTGAGEQYF	TGTGCCAGCAGCTTAATGACAGGGGCCGGCGAGCAGTACTTC
TRBV5-1	TRBJ2-1	-	TRBD1	CVSMPWTGVEGNEQFF	TGCGTCAGCATGCCGTGGACAGGGGTGGAGGGCAATGAGCAGTTCTTC